This entry lists 7 T cell receptor beta chains sequenced from one sample in a study of blood T cell repertoires in COVID-19. This table comes from immunoSEQ multiplex PCR, and its TCRdb copy is limited to in-frame clones, with some not included. The table lists about 190,000 clones, roughly four fifths of them singletons, with roughly 6.1% in the top ten. Material: peripheral blood. The receptors were sampled from a woman in her 40s with acute or convalescent COVID-19.

The gene calls are TRBV6-5 and TRBJ2-4; the match to TRBD1 covers 8 bases. Germline V lookup: CDR1 MNHEY, CDR2 SVGAGI. J was trimmed by 1 base and V by 6 bases; bases with no gene match: 2. The CDR3 contains 14 residues. CDR3 sequence (DNA): TGTGCCAGCAGCCGACAGGGGGCCAAAAACATTCAGTACTTC. Its protein is CASSRQGAKNIQYF.

The chain couples TRBV9 to TRBJ1-5, with D tentatively TRBD1 (6 bases). The germline V gene encodes CDR1 SGDLS and CDR2 YYNGEE. This CDR3 has 15 residues. Trimming stripped 3 bases from V and 0 bases from J, with 10 bases between. The CDR3 sequence: CASSAGQYSNQPQHF. The CDR3 bases are TGTGCCAGCAGCGCTGGACAGTATAGCAATCAGCCCCAGCATTTT.

V and J are TRBV7-8 and TRBJ2-2; D gene uncertain. This CDR3 is 12 amino acids long. Germline CDR1 is SGHVS and CDR2 is FQNEAQ. The V end was cut by 5 bases, the J end by 7 bases, with 8 bases between. As DNA, the CDR3 is TGTGCCAGCAGCCCTGTACTCGGGGAGCTGTTTTTT. This sequence encodes CASSPVLGELFF.

The chain links TRBV6-6 to TRBJ2-7; D is uncertain. Germline CDR1 MNHNY, CDR2 SVGAGI (reference sequence). This CDR3 is 16 amino acids long. Trimming stripped 6 bases from V and 3 bases from J, with 21 bases between. This CDR3 is CASSRSLIGADYEQYF. Written as DNA, the CDR3 is TGTGCCAGCAGCCGAAGTTTAATCGGCGCGGACTACGAGCAGTACTTC.

The J gene is TRBJ1-2, the V gene TRBV18, with D possibly TRBD1 on 6 matching bases. V was pared by 2 bases and J by 7 bases, with 11 bases between. CDR3 size: 13 residues. Germline V gene data show CDR1 as KGHSH and CDR2 as LQKENI. The CDR3, as DNA: TGTGCCAGCTCACCAGGGGGCGCGATTGGCTACACCTTC. Translated, it gives CASSPGGAIGYTF. Full variable domain (missing parts from reference TRBV18 and TRBJ1-2): NAGVMQNPRHLVRRRGQEARLRCSPMKGHSHVYWYRQLPEEGLKFMVYLQKENIIDESGMPKERFSAEFPKEGPSILRIQQVVRGDSAAYFCASSPGGAIGYTFGSGTRLTVV.

CDR3 DNA sequence: TGCGCCAGCAGTGATATCCTAGGGCGGGATGAGCAGTTCTTC. This encodes CASSDILGRDEQFF. V usage is TRBV10-1 and J usage is TRBJ2-1; tentatively, D is TRBD2 (5 bases). From germline, CDR1 is WNHNN and CDR2 SYGVQD (reference sequence). The CDR3 is 14 residues long. V lost 3 bases and J 8 bases, leaving 14 bases between the germline ends.

J is TRBJ2-5 and V is TRBV2; 10 bases line up with TRBD2. This CDR3 has 16 amino acids. V dropped 1 base and J dropped 4; count of bases not matched to a gene: 6. CDR1 and CDR2 (germline): SNHLY, FYNNEI. CDR3: CASSEVASGGGETQYF. The CDR3 region has the DNA TGTGCCAGCAGTGAAGTGGCTAGCGGGGGAGGAGAGACCCAGTACTTC. Full variable domain (missing parts from reference TRBV2 and TRBJ2-5): EPEVTQTPSHQVTQMGQEVILRCVPISNHLYFYWYRQILGQKVEFLVSFYNNEISEKSEIFDDQFSVERPDGSNFTLKIRSTKLEDSAMYFCASSEVASGGGETQYFGPGTRLLVL.